This T cell receptor (beta chain) was documented in a study of beta chain features in type 1 diabetes. Study outcomes and limitations: The study found moderately but significantly shorter TCRB CDR3s in all four CD4+ subsets of Type 1 diabetes patients.

What was sequenced were expressed TCRB transcripts, since all of the isolated RNA had been reverse transcribed. Using immunoSEQ multiplex PCR, the repertoire was profiled, and TCRdb retains in-frame clones only, with some absent. The sample shows 250,000 to 350,000 clones, approximately 15% of them seen only once. CD45RO/CCR7/CD25/CD127/CD95/CD27 staining was used to isolate CD4+ naive, central memory, regulatory and stem cell-like memory cells by sorting. Comments on this clone: Its antigen is undetermined. The sample has other DNA sequences that encode this CDR3 too.

The V gene's germline CDR1 is MNHEY and CDR2 SMNVEV (reference sequence). CDR3 size: 12 residues. V lost 2 bases to trimming and J lost 7 bases, with 9 bases between them. V usage is TRBV27 and J usage is TRBJ2-7; tentatively, D is TRBD2 (6 bases). Sequenced: naive CD4+ T cells from blood. The clonotype comes from a man younger than 40 with type 1 diabetes. The CDR3 spells CASSLLGGEQYF. The CDR3 nucleotides read TGTGCCAGCAGTTTACTGGGGGGAGAGCAGTACTTC.